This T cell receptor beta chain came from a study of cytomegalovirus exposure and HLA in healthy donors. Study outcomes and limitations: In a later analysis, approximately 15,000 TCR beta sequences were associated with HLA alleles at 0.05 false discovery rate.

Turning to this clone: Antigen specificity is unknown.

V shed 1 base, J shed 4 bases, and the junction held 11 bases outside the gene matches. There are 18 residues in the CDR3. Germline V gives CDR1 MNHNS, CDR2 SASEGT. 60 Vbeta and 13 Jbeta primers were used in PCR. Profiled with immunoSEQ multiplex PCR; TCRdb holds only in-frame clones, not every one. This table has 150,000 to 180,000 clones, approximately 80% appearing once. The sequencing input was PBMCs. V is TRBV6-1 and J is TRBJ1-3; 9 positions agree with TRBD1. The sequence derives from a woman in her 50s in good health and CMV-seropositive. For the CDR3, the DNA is TGTGCCAGCAGTGAAGTCCCGGGACAGGGAAGCCGCGGAAACACCATATATTTT. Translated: CASSEVPGQGSRGNTIYF.